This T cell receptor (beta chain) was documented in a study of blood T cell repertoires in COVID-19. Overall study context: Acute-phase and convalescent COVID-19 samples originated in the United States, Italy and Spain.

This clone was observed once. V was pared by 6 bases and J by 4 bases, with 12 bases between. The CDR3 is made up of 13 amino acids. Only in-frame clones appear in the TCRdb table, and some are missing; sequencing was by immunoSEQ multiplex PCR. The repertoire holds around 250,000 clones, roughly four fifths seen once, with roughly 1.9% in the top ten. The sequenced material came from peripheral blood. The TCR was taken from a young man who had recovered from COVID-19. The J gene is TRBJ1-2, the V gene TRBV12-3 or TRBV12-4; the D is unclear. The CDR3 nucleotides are TGTGCCAGCAGCGAGGATGCGATCTATGGCTACACCTTC. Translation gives CASSEDAIYGYTF.